These T cell receptor beta chains were read from a single sample in a study of shared clonotypes between healthy human individuals. Here immunoSEQ multiplex PCR was the method, and the copy in TCRdb shows in-frame clones only, minus some. The sample contains 2 million to 2.5 million clones, approximately 93% of which appear only once. Material: naive CD4+ T cells from PBMCs. The receptors stem from a man between 18 and 35 years old in good health. Some clones in this sample may be carry-over from other donors' samples. CDR3s include the opening cysteine and the closing phenylalanine or tryptophan. Fields, in order: clone size, J gene, D gene, V gene, CDR3 protein, CDR3 DNA. The D gene is left open where the match is weak. Expanded clones are given a class, and other clones once, few, many or no size at all.

>.|TRBJ2-1|.|TRBV2
CASSPPEAKFYNEQFF
TGTGCCAGCTCCCCCCCAGAAGCTAAATTTTACAATGAGCAGTTCTTC
>.|TRBJ1-4|TRBD1|TRBV27
CASSSGGLDEKLFF
TGTGCCAGCAGTTCAGGGGGCTTGGATGAAAAACTGTTTTTT
>.|TRBJ2-1|.|TRBV28
CASSFGQDNEQFF
TGTGCCAGCAGTTTCGGGCAGGACAATGAGCAGTTCTTC
>.|TRBJ1-1|.|TRBV5-1
CASSHRDKNTEAFF
TGCGCCAGCAGCCACCGGGACAAAAACACTGAAGCTTTCTTT
>once|TRBJ2-7|TRBD2|TRBV29-1
CSVVDTSGRAREQYF
TGCAGCGTTGTCGATACTAGCGGGAGGGCGCGTGAGCAGTACTTC
>once|TRBJ2-1|TRBD1|TRBV28
CASSPDRAWNEQFF
TGTGCCAGCAGCCCGGACAGGGCTTGGAATGAGCAGTTCTTC
>.|TRBJ2-2|.|TRBV19
CASNPGTNTGELFF
TGTGCCAGTAATCCGGGGACGAACACCGGGGAGCTGTTTTTT
>.|TRBJ2-7|.|TRBV25-1
CASSEPGAGLFYEQYF
TGTGCCAGCAGTGAACCCGGTGCAGGGCTTTTCTACGAGCAGTACTTC
>.|TRBJ2-5|TRBD2|TRBV2
CASSELLRGAQYF
TGTGCCAGCAGTGAATTATTACGGGGGGCCCAGTACTTC
>.|TRBJ2-1|.|TRBV27
CASSLIWRQGGSEQFF
TGTGCCAGCAGTTTAATTTGGCGGCAGGGGGGGAGTGAGCAGTTCTTC
>.|TRBJ1-1|.|TRBV7-2
CASSFGGTLPNTEAFF
TGTGCCAGCAGCTTTGGGGGGACACTCCCGAACACTGAAGCTTTCTTT
>.|TRBJ2-3|.|TRBV4-3
CASSRGQAYGDTQYF
TGCGCCAGCAGCCGAGGGCAGGCCTATGGGGATACGCAGTATTTT
>.|TRBJ2-1|.|TRBV11-2
CASSPLGGSGSYNEQFF
TGTGCCAGCAGCCCCCTAGGTGGTAGCGGCTCCTACAATGAGCAGTTCTTC
>.|TRBJ2-5|.|TRBV10-3
CAISAILAGGGAETQYF
TGTGCCATCAGTGCTATATTGGCAGGAGGGGGTGCGGAGACCCAGTACTTC
>once|TRBJ2-1|TRBD2|TRBV5-4
CASSSQTSGRTNNEQFF
TGTGCCAGCAGCTCACAGACTAGCGGAAGAACCAACAATGAGCAGTTCTTC
>.|TRBJ2-5|.|TRBV6-5
CASRSPGTQETQYF
TGTGCCAGCAGGAGTCCTGGGACTCAAGAGACCCAGTACTTC
>.|TRBJ2-2|.|TRBV19
CASSKQTLRAGELFF
TGTGCCAGTAGTAAACAGACCCTAAGGGCCGGGGAGCTGTTTTTT
>.|TRBJ2-3|.|TRBV19
CASSLGTNPRTDTQYF
TGTGCCAGTAGTTTAGGGACCAACCCCCGCACAGATACGCAGTATTTT
>.|TRBJ1-6|.|TRBV5-1
CASSPNRDPPLHF
TGCGCCAGCAGCCCGAACCGGGACCCACCCCTCCACTTT
>.|TRBJ2-1|.|TRBV5-1
CASSPLTPFDEQFF
TGCGCCAGCAGCCCACTAACCCCCTTCGATGAGCAGTTCTTC
>once|TRBJ1-1|TRBD1|TRBV19
CASSSRTGALNTEAFF
TGTGCCAGTAGTTCTAGGACAGGGGCTCTGAACACTGAAGCTTTCTTT
>.|TRBJ2-7|.|TRBV30
CAWSVLAEQYF
TGTGCCTGGAGTGTACTGGCCGAGCAGTACTTC
>.|TRBJ1-5|TRBD1|TRBV28
CASSLGGGWNQPQHF
TGTGCCAGCAGTTTAGGAGGGGGCTGGAATCAGCCCCAGCATTTT
>.|TRBJ2-1|TRBD2|TRBV28
CASDRPGAGDENEQFF
TGTGCCAGCGACCGCCCAGGAGCGGGAGATGAAAATGAGCAGTTCTTC
>once|TRBJ2-7|TRBD2|TRBV4-2
CASSLLMRGGEQYF
TGTGCCAGCAGCCTTCTCATGCGGGGGGGCGAGCAGTACTTC
>.|TRBJ1-2|TRBD1|TRBV28
CASSTPGQGYGYTF
TGTGCCAGCAGTACCCCGGGACAGGGGTATGGCTACACCTTC
>.|TRBJ2-7|TRBD2|TRBV2
CASTRASGIYEQYF
TGTGCCAGCACGCGGGCTAGCGGGATTTACGAGCAGTACTTC
>.|TRBJ1-2|TRBD1|TRBV30
CAWSTGQGARGYTF
TGTGCCTGGAGTACCGGGCAGGGGGCGCGTGGCTACACCTTC
>.|TRBJ2-5|.|TRBV20-1
CSGIGQETQYF
TGCAGTGGTATTGGCCAAGAGACCCAGTACTTC
>few|TRBJ2-1|TRBD1|TRBV29-1
CSVSGQGIDEQFF
TGCAGCGTTTCGGGACAGGGCATCGATGAGCAGTTCTTC
>.|TRBJ1-3|.|TRBV29-1
CSVEGIHSGNTIYF
TGCAGCGTTGAAGGCATACACTCTGGAAACACCATATATTTT
>.|TRBJ1-5|.|TRBV18
CASSPLLIPGGDQPQHF
TGTGCCAGCTCACCCCTTCTCATCCCCGGGGGGGATCAGCCCCAGCATTTT
>.|TRBJ1-2|TRBD1|TRBV6-5
CASSHRGQVYGYTF
TGTGCCAGCAGTCACAGGGGGCAGGTCTATGGCTACACCTTC
>.|TRBJ2-7|.|TRBV6-5
CASSYSANPSYEQYF
TGTGCCAGCAGTTACTCGGCGAATCCCTCCTACGAGCAGTACTTC
>.|TRBJ2-3|.|TRBV4-1
CASSQIGVSGTSTDTQYF
TGCGCCAGCAGCCAGATCGGGGTATCGGGCACTAGCACAGATACGCAGTATTTT